This is a list of T cell receptor beta chains from one sample in a study of a mutant IDH1 vaccine in newly diagnosed glioma. Here immunoSEQ multiplex PCR was the method, and the copy in TCRdb shows in-frame clones only, minus some. The table has roughly 60,000 clones, 70% to 90% seen once; the top ten hold about 4%. These receptors have no known antigen. The sequencing here drew on PBMCs, taken from a glioma patient whose treatment included an IDH1 peptide vaccine. Source of these receptors: a man aged 30-40 years with glioma. The CDR3 runs from the conserved cysteine through the conserved F or W. Each record gives: J gene, clone size, CDR3 length, V gene, D gene, CDR3 DNA, CDR3 protein. A D gene is named only where the DNA matches it firmly. Some rows mark clone size as missing; the rest say once, few, many or name a class of expanded clone.

j_gene: TRBJ2-2; abundance: once; len: 17; v_gene: TRBV11-3; d_gene: TRBD2; CDR3nt: TGTGCCAGCAGCTCATGGGCACTAGCGGGGGGGACCGGGGAGCTGTTTTTT; CDR3aa: CASSSWALAGGTGELFF
j_gene: TRBJ2-5; abundance: once; len: 12; v_gene: TRBV5-1; d_gene: NA; CDR3nt: TGCGCCAGCAGCTTGGGGACGGAGACCCAGTACTTC; CDR3aa: CASSLGTETQYF
j_gene: TRBJ2-7; abundance: few; len: 14; v_gene: TRBV5-8; d_gene: NA; CDR3nt: TGTGCCAGCAGCTTGAGAGGGGGAAACTACGAGCAGTACTTC; CDR3aa: CASSLRGGNYEQYF
j_gene: TRBJ2-7; abundance: NA; len: 15; v_gene: TRBV7-2; d_gene: TRBD2; CDR3nt: TGTGCCAGCAGCAGATTAGCGGGGGGACCCTACGAGCAGTACTTC; CDR3aa: CASSRLAGGPYEQYF
j_gene: TRBJ2-7; abundance: NA; len: 15; v_gene: TRBV9; d_gene: TRBD2; CDR3nt: TGTGCCAGCAGCGTAGCCCCTAGCGGGAACTACGAGCAGTACTTC; CDR3aa: CASSVAPSGNYEQYF
j_gene: TRBJ1-2; abundance: NA; len: 16; v_gene: TRBV18; d_gene: TRBD1; CDR3nt: TGTGCCAGCTCACCTTATGAGGGACAGACCAACTATGGCTACACCTTC; CDR3aa: CASSPYEGQTNYGYTF
j_gene: TRBJ2-1; abundance: NA; len: 17; v_gene: TRBV4-1; d_gene: NA; CDR3nt: TGCGCCAGCAGCCAAGGATTAACAGGTCAGCGCGCTAATGAGCAGTTCTTC; CDR3aa: CASSQGLTGQRANEQFF
j_gene: TRBJ1-2; abundance: NA; len: 13; v_gene: TRBV6-1; d_gene: NA; CDR3nt: TGTGCCAGCAGCGAAAACCCGAGGAGGGTAAACACCTTC; CDR3aa: CASSENPRRVNTF
j_gene: TRBJ1-6; abundance: NA; len: 15; v_gene: TRBV19; d_gene: TRBD1; CDR3nt: TGTGCCAGTAGTATTAACAGGGGGTATAATTCACCCCTCCACTTT; CDR3aa: CASSINRGYNSPLHF
j_gene: TRBJ2-3; abundance: NA; len: 18; v_gene: TRBV7-9; d_gene: NA; CDR3nt: TGTGCCAGCACCTATACGATTAGGGACACAGCTAGCACAGATACGCAGTATTTT; CDR3aa: CASTYTIRDTASTDTQYF
j_gene: TRBJ2-7; abundance: NA; len: 15; v_gene: TRBV7-2; d_gene: NA; CDR3nt: TGTGCCAGCAGCTCGACACGTCTGAGCTCCTACGAGCAGTACTTC; CDR3aa: CASSSTRLSSYEQYF
j_gene: TRBJ1-2; abundance: NA; len: 15; v_gene: TRBV14; d_gene: NA; CDR3nt: TGTGCCAGCAGCCAAGTCTCGGGGCGCAGCTATGGCTACACCTTC; CDR3aa: CASSQVSGRSYGYTF
j_gene: TRBJ2-7; abundance: NA; len: 15; v_gene: TRBV7-9; d_gene: NA; CDR3nt: TGTGCCAGCAGCTTAGTGGCAGGGATCCACTACGAGCAGTACTTC; CDR3aa: CASSLVAGIHYEQYF
j_gene: TRBJ2-7; abundance: NA; len: 15; v_gene: TRBV6-6; d_gene: TRBD1; CDR3nt: TGTGCCAGCAGGTCTAAAGACAGGGGGCCCTACGAGCAGTACTTC; CDR3aa: CASRSKDRGPYEQYF
j_gene: TRBJ1-3; abundance: NA; len: 15; v_gene: TRBV14; d_gene: NA; CDR3nt: TGTGCCAGCAGCCCCCGACAGGTTGAGGAAAACACCATATATTTT; CDR3aa: CASSPRQVEENTIYF
j_gene: TRBJ2-7; abundance: NA; len: 14; v_gene: TRBV7-9; d_gene: NA; CDR3nt: TGTGCCAGCAGCTTACTAGACAATCTACGAGAGCAGTACTTC; CDR3aa: CASSLLDNLREQYF
j_gene: TRBJ2-5; abundance: NA; len: 15; v_gene: TRBV6-6; d_gene: NA; CDR3nt: TGTGCCAGCAGTCGCGCGGAGGGAATCGGAGAGACCCAGTACTTC; CDR3aa: CASSRAEGIGETQYF
j_gene: TRBJ1-1; abundance: NA; len: 14; v_gene: TRBV2; d_gene: TRBD1; CDR3nt: TGTGCCAGCAGGACCGGGACAGGGAACACTGAAGCTTTCTTT; CDR3aa: CASRTGTGNTEAFF
j_gene: TRBJ1-4; abundance: few; len: 15; v_gene: TRBV7-6; d_gene: TRBD1; CDR3nt: TGTGCCAGCAGCTCGAACAGGGGAGGGAATGAAAAACTGTTTTTT; CDR3aa: CASSSNRGGNEKLFF
j_gene: TRBJ2-2; abundance: NA; len: 15; v_gene: TRBV2; d_gene: NA; CDR3nt: TGTGCCAGCAGTGCTTGGGACTCGAACACCGGGGAGCTGTTTTTT; CDR3aa: CASSAWDSNTGELFF
j_gene: TRBJ2-1; abundance: NA; len: 14; v_gene: TRBV6-1; d_gene: TRBD2; CDR3nt: TGTGCCAGCAGGAAGCGGGGGGGCTGGAATGAGCAGTTCTTC; CDR3aa: CASRKRGGWNEQFF
j_gene: TRBJ1-2; abundance: NA; len: 13; v_gene: TRBV9; d_gene: NA; CDR3nt: TGTGCCAGCCACGGACAGTTCTTCTATGGCTACACCTTC; CDR3aa: CASHGQFFYGYTF
j_gene: TRBJ1-5; abundance: NA; len: 17; v_gene: TRBV2; d_gene: NA; CDR3nt: TGTGCCAGCAGTAAGTTCCGGGGGAGGCAGGGCAATCAGCCCCAGCATTTT; CDR3aa: CASSKFRGRQGNQPQHF
j_gene: TRBJ1-2; abundance: few; len: 13; v_gene: TRBV10-1; d_gene: NA; CDR3nt: TGCGCCAGCAGTGATGGCAGGTTCTATGGCTACACCTTC; CDR3aa: CASSDGRFYGYTF